This is a list of T cell receptor beta chains from one sample in a study of identical twins. TCRdb reprocessed the 5' RACE reads with MiXCR, giving one entry per CDR3 protein. The data show some 1,700,000 distinct CDR3 sequences, about 31% seen once. Sequencing used cord blood. The receptors derive from a newborn girl in good health. Each CDR3 is given with its conserved first and last residue. D genes are given only for firm matches. Expanded clones are given a class, and other clones once, few, many or no size at all.

>TRBJ2-4|TRBV4-1|TRBD2|few
TGCGCCAGCAGCCAAGGACTAGTGAGCGGGAAGCGGAACATTCAGTACTTC
CASSQGLVSGKRNIQYF
>TRBJ2-5|TRBV3-1|TRBD2|.
TGTGCCAGCAGCCAAGATTTACTAGCGGGAGAACAGGAGACCCAGTACTTC
CASSQDLLAGEQETQYF
>TRBJ2-7|TRBV18|.|.
TGTGCCAGCTCACCTTTCCTCCCGGCAACAGGGCCCACCTACGAGCAGTACTTC
CASSPFLPATGPTYEQYF
>TRBJ1-1|TRBV6-5|.|few
TGTGCCAGCAGTTTCTCTCCGGGGGACACTGAAGCTTTCTTT
CASSFSPGDTEAFF
>TRBJ1-4|TRBV5-1|.|few
TGCGCCAGCAGCTCCGGGGGGCGCGGTGAAAAACTGTTTTTT
CASSSGGRGEKLFF
>TRBJ1-2|TRBV4-1|.|.
TGCGCCAGCAGCCAAGTGCCGAGACGAAGGGGCGAGGGCTACACCTTC
CASSQVPRRRGEGYTF
>TRBJ2-5|TRBV5-6|TRBD1|.
TGTGCCAGCAGCCACCGGGACAGGCAAGAGACCCAGTACTTC
CASSHRDRQETQYF
>TRBJ2-1|TRBV25-1|.|few
TGTGCCAGCAGTACCAGGGAAAGCGGTACCTACAATGAGCAGTTCTTC
CASSTRESGTYNEQFF
>TRBJ1-2|TRBV6-5|.|.
TGTGCCAGCAGTTACTCAGGCAGGACCCATTCTAACTATGGCTACACCTTC
CASSYSGRTHSNYGYTF
>TRBJ2-7|TRBV20-1|TRBD2|.
TGCAGTGCTAGAAAAACCCCTAGCGGCTCCTACGAGCAGTACTTC
CSARKTPSGSYEQYF
>TRBJ1-2|TRBV12-3/TRBV12-4|.|.
TGTGCCAGCAGTCTAACAGGAGCCCCCTTCTATGGCTACACCTTC
CASSLTGAPFYGYTF
>TRBJ1-1|TRBV6-5|.|.
TGTGCCAGCAGATGGGGACAGAACACTGAAGCTTTCTTT
CASRWGQNTEAFF
>TRBJ1-1|TRBV20-1|.|few
TGCAGTGCTAGAGACATCACTGAAGCTTTCTTT
CSARDITEAFF
>TRBJ1-6|TRBV27|.|.
TGTGCCAGCAGCCCCAGTCCCCCCTCACCCCTCCACTTT
CASSPSPPSPLHF
>TRBJ2-5|TRBV2|.|.
TGTGCCACCATAGGGACCTCTCAAGAGACCCAGTACTTC
CATIGTSQETQYF
>TRBJ1-4|TRBV7-9|.|.
TGTGCCAGCAGCTTACTCCCTCCTTTCGGAGAAAAACTGTTTTTT
CASSLLPPFGEKLFF
>TRBJ1-2|TRBV6-1|.|.
TGTGCCAGCATAAGGACACTCCGGGAGGGCTACACCTTC
CASIRTLREGYTF
>TRBJ2-7|TRBV10-3|.|few
TGTGCCATCAGTGATTTTGAGGCCCTGGGCGAGCAGTACTTC
CAISDFEALGEQYF
>TRBJ2-1|TRBV7-9|.|once
TGTGCCAGCATACTCCCGGGACGCCCCTACAATGAGCAGTTCTTC
CASILPGRPYNEQFF
>TRBJ1-4|TRBV7-9|.|.
TGTGCCAGCAGCTTATCGAGGTCCGGGAGGGGTGAAAAACTGTTTTTT
CASSLSRSGRGEKLFF
>TRBJ1-1|TRBV3-1|.|.
TGTGCCAGCAGCCCCCGACCCGGTAAGAACACTGAAGCTTTCTTT
CASSPRPGKNTEAFF
>TRBJ2-1|TRBV3-1|TRBD2|.
TGTGCCAGCAGCTCTAGCGGGAGGGCCAGGAATGAGCAGTTCTTC
CASSSSGRARNEQFF
>TRBJ1-5|TRBV6-5|TRBD1|.
TGTGCCAGCAGTTGCCGACAGGGGAGCCCCGCTAATCAGCCCCAGCATTTT
CASSCRQGSPANQPQHF
>TRBJ2-1|TRBV20-1|.|once
TGCAGCTCCCCACCGAGCTCCTACAATGAGCAGTTCTTC
CSSPPSSYNEQFF
>TRBJ2-7|TRBV9|.|few
TGTGCCAGCAGCGTAGGGACTAAATACGAGCAGTACTTC
CASSVGTKYEQYF
>TRBJ2-7|TRBV6-5|TRBD1|few
TGTGCCAGCAGTGGGACAGGGGCCCTCCTCTACGAGCAGTACTTC
CASSGTGALLYEQYF
>TRBJ2-6|TRBV9|.|few
TGTGCCAGTGATACTGGGGCCAACGTCCTGACTTTC
CASDTGANVLTF
>TRBJ1-2|TRBV6-1|.|.
TGTGCCAGCAGCTCGGACCCTTTCTATGGCTACACCTTC
CASSSDPFYGYTF
>TRBJ2-1|TRBV20-1|TRBD2|.
TGCAGTGCCCCCGTGACTAGCGGGAGTTCTCAGTTCTTC
CSAPVTSGSSQFF
>TRBJ2-1|TRBV20-1|.|.
TGCAGTGCCCCCAGGGACCGGCACTACAATGAGCAGTTCTTC
CSAPRDRHYNEQFF
>TRBJ2-5|TRBV7-2|.|.
TGTGCCAGCAGCTTAAGACACAGGACCCAAGAGACCCAGTACTTC
CASSLRHRTQETQYF
>TRBJ2-3|TRBV5-1|.|many
TGCGCCAGCAGCTCCGGACAGTTAGCGAATACGCAGTATTTT
CASSSGQLANTQYF
>TRBJ1-4|TRBV28|.|.
TGTGCCAGCAGTTTAAGTGGGGGGGCGAAGTTTTTT
CASSLSGGAKFF
>TRBJ2-7|TRBV20-1|TRBD2|few
TGCAGTGCTAGAATCACGGGACTAGCGGCCTACGAGCAGTACTTC
CSARITGLAAYEQYF
>TRBJ2-1|TRBV20-1|TRBD2|.
TGCAGTGCTAGAGAAATGACTAGCGGTACCTACAATGAGCAGTTCTTC
CSAREMTSGTYNEQFF
>TRBJ2-5|TRBV12-3/TRBV12-4|TRBD1|.
TGTGCCAGCAGCGCCTCGGGACAGGTAGCGATAGAGACCCAGTACTTC
CASSASGQVAIETQYF
>TRBJ2-2|TRBV9|.|.
TGTGCCAGCAGCTCTTCCGGGACGCGAGAGAACACCGGGGAGCTGTTTTTT
CASSSSGTRENTGELFF
>TRBJ1-1|TRBV27|.|.
TGTGCCAGCAGGACTTCTCCGGCTGAAGCTTTCTTT
CASRTSPAEAFF
>TRBJ2-3|TRBV28|.|.
TGTGCCAGCAGTTTATACCAAGACACAGATACGCAGTATTTT
CASSLYQDTDTQYF
>TRBJ1-2|TRBV20-1|.|.
TGCAGTGGAGTCTTTTTGGAAAGTTATGGCTACACCTTC
CSGVFLESYGYTF